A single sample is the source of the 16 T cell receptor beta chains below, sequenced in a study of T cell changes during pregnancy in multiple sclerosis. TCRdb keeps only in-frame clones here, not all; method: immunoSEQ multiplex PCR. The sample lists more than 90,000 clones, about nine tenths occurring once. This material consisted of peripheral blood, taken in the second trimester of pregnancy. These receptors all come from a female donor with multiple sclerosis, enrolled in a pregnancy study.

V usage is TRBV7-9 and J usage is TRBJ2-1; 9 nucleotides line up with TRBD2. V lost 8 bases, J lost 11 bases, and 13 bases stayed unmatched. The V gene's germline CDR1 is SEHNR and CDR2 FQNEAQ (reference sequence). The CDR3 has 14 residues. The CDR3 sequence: CASQRASGNTKQFF. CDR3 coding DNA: TGTGCCAGCCAGCGGGCTAGCGGGAATACTAAGCAGTTCTTC.

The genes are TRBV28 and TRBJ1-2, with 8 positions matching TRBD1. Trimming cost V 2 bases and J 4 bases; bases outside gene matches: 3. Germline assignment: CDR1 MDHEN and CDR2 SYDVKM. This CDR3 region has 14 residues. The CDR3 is CASSLGQGSYGYTF. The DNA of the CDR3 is TGTGCCAGCAGTTTAGGACAGGGATCCTATGGCTACACCTTC.

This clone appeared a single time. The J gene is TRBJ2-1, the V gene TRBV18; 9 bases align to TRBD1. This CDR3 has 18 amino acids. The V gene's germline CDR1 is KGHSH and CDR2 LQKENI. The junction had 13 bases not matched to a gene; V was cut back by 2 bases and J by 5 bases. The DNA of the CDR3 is TGTGCCAGCTCACCAAAAGGGGGTAGGGACAGGGTAGACAATGAGCAGTTCTTC. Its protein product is CASSPKGGRDRVDNEQFF.

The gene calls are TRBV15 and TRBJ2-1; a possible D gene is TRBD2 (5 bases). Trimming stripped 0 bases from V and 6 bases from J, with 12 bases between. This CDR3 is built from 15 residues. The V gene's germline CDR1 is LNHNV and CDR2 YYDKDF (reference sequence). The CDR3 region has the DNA TGTGCCACCAGCAGAGATCTCTGGGAGACCAATGAGCAGTTCTTC. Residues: CATSRDLWETNEQFF.

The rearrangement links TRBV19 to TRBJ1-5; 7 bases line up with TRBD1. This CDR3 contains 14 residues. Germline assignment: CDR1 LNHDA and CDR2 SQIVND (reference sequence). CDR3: CAVNRGGVSQPQHF. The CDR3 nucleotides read TGTGCGGTTAACAGGGGAGGAGTGAGTCAGCCCCAGCATTTT.

The CDR3 reads CASSLGRGQGSPLHF. CDR3 nucleotides: TGCGCCAGCAGCTTGGGCAGGGGGCAAGGTTCACCCCTCCACTTT. The rearrangement links TRBV5-1 to TRBJ1-6; 8 bases map to TRBD1. This CDR3 contains 15 residues. The V segment lost 0 bases and the J segment 9 bases; nucleotides outside the gene matches: 5. CDR1 and CDR2 (germline): SGHRS, YFSETQ.

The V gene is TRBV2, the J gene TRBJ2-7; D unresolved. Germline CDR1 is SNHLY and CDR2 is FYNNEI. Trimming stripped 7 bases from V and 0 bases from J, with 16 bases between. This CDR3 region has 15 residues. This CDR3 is CASTEVELSSYEQYF. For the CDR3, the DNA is TGTGCCAGCACCGAAGTCGAACTTTCCTCCTACGAGCAGTACTTC. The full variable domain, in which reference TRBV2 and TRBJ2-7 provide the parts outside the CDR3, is EPEVTQTPSHQVTQMGQEVILRCVPISNHLYFYWYRQILGQKVEFLVSFYNNEISEKSEIFDDQFSVERPDGSNFTLKIRSTKLEDSAMYFCASTEVELSSYEQYFGPGTRLTVT.

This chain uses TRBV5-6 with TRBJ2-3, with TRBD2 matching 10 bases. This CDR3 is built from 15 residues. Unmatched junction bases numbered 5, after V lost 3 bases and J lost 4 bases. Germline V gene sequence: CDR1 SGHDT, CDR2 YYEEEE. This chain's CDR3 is CASSYLAGVADTQYF. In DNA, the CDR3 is TGTGCCAGCAGCTATCTAGCGGGAGTGGCAGATACGCAGTATTTT.

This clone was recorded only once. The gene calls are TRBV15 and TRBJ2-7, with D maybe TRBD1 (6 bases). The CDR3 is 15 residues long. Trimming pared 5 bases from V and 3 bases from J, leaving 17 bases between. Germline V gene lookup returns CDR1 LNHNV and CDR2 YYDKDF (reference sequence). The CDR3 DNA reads TGTGCCACCAGCGTAAGCCTGGGGGCCCACTACGAGCAGTACTTC. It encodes CATSVSLGAHYEQYF.

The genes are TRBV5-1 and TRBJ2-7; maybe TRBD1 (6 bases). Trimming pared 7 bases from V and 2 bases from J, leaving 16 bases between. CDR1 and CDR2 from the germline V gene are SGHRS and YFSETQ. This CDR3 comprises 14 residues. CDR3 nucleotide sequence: TGCGCCAGCGGATCCGGGACAATGGCCTACGAGCAGTACTTC. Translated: CASGSGTMAYEQYF.

The CDR3 loop is CASSFEGARSTDTQYF. DNA for the CDR3: TGTGCCAGCAGCTTTGAGGGGGCGAGGAGCACAGATACGCAGTATTTT. The chain uses TRBV5-4 and TRBJ2-3, with TRBD1 identical over 7 bases. The germline gives CDR1 SGHNT, CDR2 YYREEE (reference sequence). Trimming cost V 2 bases and J 0 bases; bases outside gene matches: 6. The CDR3 runs 16 residues.

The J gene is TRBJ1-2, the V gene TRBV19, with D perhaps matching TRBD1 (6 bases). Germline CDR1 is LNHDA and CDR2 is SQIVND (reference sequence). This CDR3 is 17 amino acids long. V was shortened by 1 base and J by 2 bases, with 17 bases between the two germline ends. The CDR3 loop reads CASSIVRTLGQNYGYTF. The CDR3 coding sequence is TGTGCCAGTAGTATAGTAAGAACTCTGGGACAAAACTATGGCTACACCTTC.

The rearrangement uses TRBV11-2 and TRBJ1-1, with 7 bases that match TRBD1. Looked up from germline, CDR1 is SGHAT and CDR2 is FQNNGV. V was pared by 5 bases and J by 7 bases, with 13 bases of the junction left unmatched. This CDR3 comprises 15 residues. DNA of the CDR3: TGTGCCAGCAGCCTCCAGACAGGGCGACAATATGAAGCTTTCTTT. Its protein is CASSLQTGRQYEAFF.

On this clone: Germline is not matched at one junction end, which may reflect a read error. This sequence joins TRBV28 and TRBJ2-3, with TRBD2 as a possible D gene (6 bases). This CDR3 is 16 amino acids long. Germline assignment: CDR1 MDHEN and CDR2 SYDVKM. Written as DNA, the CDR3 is TGTGCCAGCACCCTTAATAGCCCCAGTTCGGGTCAACCGGGGGATTTT. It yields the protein CASTLNSPSSGQPGDF.

CDR3 loop: CASSQEELGGAADTGELFF. In DNA, the CDR3 is TGCGCCAGCAGCCAAGAAGAATTAGGGGGCGCGGCCGACACCGGGGAGCTGTTTTTT. The V call is TRBV4-1, the J call TRBJ2-2, with 7 nucleotides matching TRBD1. Germline V CDR1 and CDR2: MGHRA, YSYEKL. The CDR3 consists of 19 residues. J was trimmed by 3 bases and V by 0 bases; bases with no gene match: 13.

The CDR3 here is CASNQGLVRTDTQYF. The CDR3 DNA is TGTGCCAGCAACCAGGGGCTTGTACGCACAGATACGCAGTATTTT. The rearrangement uses TRBV7-9 and TRBJ2-3, with a possible D match to TRBD1 (6 bases). CDR3 length equals 15 residues. V gave up 7 bases and J gave up 1 base, with 15 bases separating them. Germline CDR1 is SEHNR and CDR2 is FQNEAQ (reference sequence).